The present T cell receptor (beta chain) was sequenced within a study of shared clonotypes between healthy human individuals. Study-level findings and limits: The represented genetic and exposure-history diversity was limited by the small number of donors.

Data came from immunoSEQ multiplex PCR; TCRdb stores just in-frame clones and leaves some out. This table holds around 510,000 clones, roughly four fifths found once. Details on this clone: Its specificity is unknown. This may come from a read error, since a much larger clone is one base off.

Roughly 90 million PBMCs served as the genomic DNA source for unsorted samples. The length of the CDR3 is 12 residues. Germline CDR1 is SGHTA and CDR2 is FQGTGA. V lost 6 bases and J lost 0, with 4 bases in between. Sequencing used PBMCs. The receptor was derived from a middle-aged woman in good health. Some clones in this sample may be carry-over from other donors' samples. The chain combines TRBV7-3 with TRBJ2-3; D uncertain. CDR3 residues: CASSTSTDTQYF. The DNA of the CDR3 is TGTGCCAGCAGTACTAGCACAGATACGCAGTATTTT.